The 10 T cell receptor beta chains reported below all come from one sample, sequenced in a study of CD8 T cells in ankylosing spondylitis. The study, taken as a whole, reports: Seemingly distinctive of ankylosing spondylitis blood was a TCR beta motif formed by eight highly homologous variants.

Their cognate antigens are unknown. TCRdb redid the calling of the 5' RACE reads with MiXCR, one entry per CDR3 protein. The data hold fewer than 750,000 distinct CDR3 sequences, with under 20% observed a single time. Sequencing input: blood, either unsorted or a sorted T cell fraction (not recorded which). The receptors shown here come from a male donor with ankylosing spondylitis.

This clonotype was seen a few times. The chain carries TRBV12-3 or TRBV12-4 and TRBJ2-7; no clear D gene. The CDR3 is 12 residues long. Trimming pared 0 bases from V and 5 bases from J, leaving 5 bases between. CDR3 in DNA: TGTGCCAGCAGTTTAGCTACTAACGAGCAGTACTTC. Translating it yields CASSLATNEQYF.

Only a few counts were recorded for this clonotype. The chain recombines TRBV27 with TRBJ2-2, with D maybe TRBD1 (5 bases). The CDR3 is 13 amino acids. Deletions cut 3 bases from V and 7 bases from J, with 9 bases between. Germline CDR1 MNHEY, CDR2 SMNVEV (reference sequence). CDR3 in DNA: TGTGCCAGCAGTTTCGAGACAGACGGGGAGCTGTTTTTT. It encodes CASSFETDGELFF.

This clonotype was recorded a few times. The chain recombines TRBV7-2 with TRBJ2-5; TRBD2 is a possible D gene (6 bases). In germline, CDR1 is SGHTA, CDR2 FQGNSA. V was clipped by 4 bases and J by 4 bases, with 16 bases between them. The length of the CDR3 is 15 residues. The CDR3 loop is CASSSTRGGIETQYF. CDR3 DNA sequence: TGTGCCAGCAGCTCTACTCGTGGGGGGATAGAGACCCAGTACTTC.

This clonotype was found a few times. CDR3 in DNA: TGTGCCAGCAGTTCCCAGTACACGGCTAATTACAATGAGCAGTTCTTC. As protein: CASSSQYTANYNEQFF. This chain connects TRBV28 to TRBJ2-1; D is unclear. The CDR3 totals 16 residues. Trimming shortened V by 4 bases and J by 4 bases, and 17 bases separated the two germline ends. Looked up from germline, CDR1 is MDHEN and CDR2 is SYDVKM.

The J gene is TRBJ2-3, the V gene TRBV5-1; weak D call: TRBD2 (7 bases). V was pared by 2 bases and J by 3 bases, with 16 bases between. Germline CDR1 is SGHRS and CDR2 is YFSETQ. CDR3 size: 16 residues. CDR3 region: CASSFWRGGATDTQYF. CDR3 in DNA: TGCGCCAGCAGCTTCTGGAGGGGGGGAGCGACAGATACGCAGTATTTT.

In its sample, this clonotype was seen a few times. The chain joins TRBV18 to TRBJ1-1, with D possibly being TRBD1 (5 bases). Per germline, CDR1 KGHSH and CDR2 LQKENI. The V and J ends lost 7 bases and 1 base respectively, with 10 bases between them. There are 13 residues in the CDR3. The chain's CDR3 is CASLDIPNTEAFF. As DNA, the CDR3 is TGTGCCAGCTTGGACATCCCGAACACTGAAGCTTTCTTT.

This clonotype was seen ten or more times. The rearrangement links TRBV29-1 to TRBJ2-7; D possibly corresponds to TRBD2 (6 bases). The CDR3 covers 14 residues. Germline CDR1 is SQVTM and CDR2 is ANQGSEA. V dropped 2 bases and J dropped 7 bases, with 18 bases sitting between them. CDR3 bases: TGCAGCGTTGAAAGCCCCCGGGGGACTGAAGAGCAGTACTTC. Residues: CSVESPRGTEEQYF.

There are a few counts of this clonotype. This chain links TRBV18 with TRBJ2-7; TRBD1 might be the D (5 bases). The ends were cut back, 3 bases at V and 6 bases at J, with 12 bases in the middle. The germline CDR1 and CDR2 sequences are KGHSH and LQKENI. The CDR3 consists of 13 residues. The CDR3 DNA follows: TGTGCCAGCTCACCCAAGCAGGGTTTCGAGCAGTACTTC. Translated: CASSPKQGFEQYF.

This clonotype came up a few times. This chain connects TRBV12-3 or TRBV12-4 to TRBJ2-2; the match to TRBD1 covers 9 bases. V was clipped by 7 bases and J by 3 bases; unmatched bases: 12. This CDR3 contains 17 residues. CDR3 coding DNA: TGTGCCAGCACTTCTTCCGGGACAGGGCTTTACACCGGGGAGCTGTTTTTT. Amino acids: CASTSSGTGLYTGELFF.

Concerning this clonotype itself: One end of the junction varies from germline; a read error may be responsible. The chain carries TRBV3-1 and TRBJ2-3, with D perhaps TRBD1 (5 bases). There are 17 residues in the CDR3. Germline loops: CDR1 LGHDT, CDR2 YNNKEL (reference sequence). CDR3 DNA: TGTGCCTGCAGCCAAGATGGGGCCTCCGGCTATGTAGATACGCAGTATTTT. Protein: CACSQDGASGYVDTQYF.